These 12 T cell receptor beta chains were all obtained from the same sample, sequenced in a study of yellow fever vaccine responses in identical twins (dated by TCRdb to the late 2010s). The library was prepared using RT-PCR. The reads were generated on an Illumina HiSeq 2500. Using fastp trimming at Q25 and MiXCR clonotype assembly, TCRdb reanalyzed the public sequencing data and kept in-frame beta chains. Records with the same CDR3 protein are collapsed into one entry carrying the most frequent genes and DNA. The sample table shows about 13,000 distinct CDR3 sequences, and 80% to 90% are seen once. Around 1.8% of the sample comes from the top ten. Here the sequenced sample was T cells from blood (PBMCs), unsorted or a sorted subset (not recorded which), taken before or after yellow fever vaccination (not recorded which). These receptors were taken from a woman younger than 35 who received the yellow fever vaccine. Donor details come from another sample of the same person, matched by shared clones.

The chain couples TRBV28 to TRBJ2-7; the D is unclear. The CDR3 runs to 12 residues. Germline loops: CDR1 MDHEN, CDR2 SYDVKM. The germline V and J ends were trimmed by 5 bases and 7 bases, with 12 bases remaining between them. The DNA of the CDR3 is TGTGCCAGCAGTCTCCCTTCTGGAGAGCAGTACTTC. Translating gives CASSLPSGEQYF. Variable domain in full (rest from reference TRBV28 and TRBJ2-7): DVKVTQSSRYLVKRTGEKVFLECVQDMDHENMFWYRQDPGLGLRLIYFSYDVKMKEKGDIPEGYSVSREKKERFSLILESASTNQTSMYLCASSLPSGEQYFGPGTRLTVT.

The chain is built from TRBV5-1 and TRBJ2-7; D is uncertain. Germline values: CDR1 SGHRS, CDR2 YFSETQ. The ends were cut back, 0 bases at V and 7 bases at J, with 14 bases in the middle. This CDR3 comprises 14 residues. The CDR3 reads CASSLGLGLGEQYF. CDR3 DNA sequence: TGCGCCAGCAGCTTGGGTCTCGGGTTGGGTGAGCAGTACTTC.

The CDR3, as DNA: TGTGCCAGCAGCTTCGACAGCTACGAGCAGTACTTC. Translating gives CASSFDSYEQYF. The chain links TRBV7-9 to TRBJ2-7; weak D call: TRBD1 (5 bases). V shed 3 bases and J shed 3 bases, with 6 bases lying between them. In germline, CDR1 is SEHNR, CDR2 FQNEAQ (reference sequence). This CDR3 region has 12 residues.

This clonotype was observed a handful of times. The rearrangement uses TRBV3-1 and TRBJ2-1; no reliable D call. V lost 4 bases, J lost 10 bases, and 17 bases lay in between. CDR3 length: 14 residues. Germline CDR1 reads LGHDT; CDR2 reads YNNKEL (reference sequence). CDR3 amino acids: CASSPATIRREQFF. CDR3 nucleotides: TGTGCCAGCAGCCCTGCGACAATAAGAAGGGAGCAGTTCTTC.

Details on this clonotype: The junction shows a germline mismatch at one end, possibly a read error. The chain recombines TRBV6-2 or TRBV6-3 with TRBJ2-3, with D perhaps TRBD1 or TRBD2 (6 bases each). Germline values: CDR1 MNHEY, CDR2 SVGEGT. This CDR3 has 16 residues. The CDR3 is CASSYRGTPLTVTQYF. The DNA for the CDR3 is TGTGCCAGCAGTTACCGGGGGACACCCCTCACAGTTACGCAGTATTTT.

This rearrangement joins TRBV7-9 to TRBJ2-1; D unclear. The CDR3 is 12 amino acids. Germline CDR1 and CDR2: SEHNR and FQNEAQ (reference sequence). Trimming removed 2 bases from V and 7 bases from J, with 6 bases in between. The CDR3 sequence is CASSLSENEQFF. CDR3 DNA: TGTGCCAGCAGCTTATCTGAGAATGAGCAGTTCTTC.

This clonotype was counted once. The CDR3 region is CASSYSRGSNRYEQYF. CDR3 DNA: TGTGCCAGCAGTTACTCAAGGGGAAGTAACCGCTACGAGCAGTACTTC. This chain connects TRBV6-2 or TRBV6-3 to TRBJ2-7, with D possibly TRBD1 on 5 matching bases. CDR3 length: 16 amino acids. Deletions cut 0 bases from V and 3 bases from J, with 15 bases between. The germline V gene encodes CDR1 MNHEY and CDR2 SVGEGT.

The chain employs TRBV18 and TRBJ2-3, with D perhaps TRBD1 or TRBD2 (5 bases each). This CDR3 region has 14 residues. V was trimmed by 6 bases and J by 4 bases, leaving 14 bases between them. Germline lookup yields CDR1 KGHSH and CDR2 LQKENI. CDR3 coding DNA: TGTGCCAGCTCCACGGGGACCCCCCCAGATACGCAGTATTTT. As protein: CASSTGTPPDTQYF.

The chain links TRBV29-1 to TRBJ2-7, with TRBD1 as a possible D gene (5 bases). Per germline, CDR1 SQVTM and CDR2 ANQGSEA. CDR3 length equals 13 residues. Trimming shortened V by 0 bases and J by 5 bases, and 11 bases separated the two germline ends. The CDR3 protein is CSVEDQTADEQYF. CDR3 DNA sequence: TGCAGCGTTGAAGATCAGACAGCCGACGAGCAGTACTTC.

The rearrangement links TRBV6-1 to TRBJ2-5; D may be TRBD1 (6 bases). The CDR3 extends over 11 amino acids. The germline V gene has CDR1 MNHNS and CDR2 SASEGT. V was trimmed by 4 bases and J by 10 bases, leaving 10 bases between them. The CDR3 sequence: CASSAGANQYF. DNA for the CDR3: TGTGCCAGCAGTGCAGGGGCGAACCAGTACTTC.

The gene calls are TRBV7-3 and TRBJ1-6; 7 positions agree with TRBD1. The CDR3 consists of 14 residues. The germline gives CDR1 SGHTA, CDR2 FQGTGA. Trimming cost V 5 bases and J 8 bases; bases outside gene matches: 6. CDR3 residues: CASSPNTGDSPLHF. CDR3 in DNA: TGTGCCAGCAGCCCAAATACAGGGGATTCACCCCTCCACTTT.

This clonotype was detected only once. The genes are TRBV28 and TRBJ1-5; unclear D gene. Trimming cost V 5 bases and J 2 bases, with 1 base left between them. Germline assignment: CDR1 MDHEN and CDR2 SYDVKM. The CDR3 contains 11 residues. The CDR3 sequence: CASSGNQPQHF. The CDR3 region has the DNA TGTGCCAGCAGTGGCAATCAGCCCCAGCATTTT.